This T cell receptor (beta chain) was recovered during a study of cytomegalovirus exposure and HLA in healthy donors. Study observations and caveats: Researchers catalogued 164 TCR beta chains as cytomegalovirus-associated.

Among the approximately 130 subjects of the validation cohort, separate from the approximately 670-subject first cohort, were the donors. Assay used: immunoSEQ multiplex PCR; TCRdb lists only in-frame clones, some missing. This sample has roughly 150,000 clones, with 88% found just once. This CDR3 comprises 14 residues. J lost 6 bases, V lost 3 bases, and 8 bases had no gene match. The germline CDR1 and CDR2 sequences are SQVTM and ANQGSEA. Concerning this clone itself: Its antigen is unidentified.

The genes are TRBV29-1 and TRBJ2-1, with 7 bases identical to TRBD1. This TCR derives from a man between 18 and 35 years old in good health and CMV-seronegative. The sequenced sample was PBMCs. The CDR3 sequence is CSVDGVDRANEQFF. CDR3 in DNA: TGCAGCGTTGACGGTGTTGACAGGGCCAATGAGCAGTTCTTC.